This entry lists 3 T cell receptor beta chains sequenced from one sample in a study of shared clonotypes between healthy human individuals. Sequencing used immunoSEQ multiplex PCR; TCRdb keeps in-frame clones, though not all of them. The sample gives hundreds of thousands of clones, 55% to 75% of which show up once; less than 2% is in the top ten. Sequencing used memory CD4+ T cells sorted from blood. The subset is: CD45RA-negative fraction. The receptors were gathered from a woman under 40 in good health.

This clone has a single count. The CDR3 sequence is CASSPALTGEQFF. The DNA of the CDR3 is TGTGCCAGCAGCCCGGCCTTAACGGGTGAGCAGTTCTTC. This chain uses TRBV7-9 with TRBJ2-1; D remains ambiguous. The CDR3 has 13 residues. Germline CDR1 is SEHNR and CDR2 is FQNEAQ (reference sequence). V lost 5 bases and J lost 9, with 14 bases in between.

This clone was seen only a few times. This CDR3 is also generated by other DNA sequences in the sample. CDR3 nucleotide sequence: TGTGCCAGCTCACCGGACACAGATACGCAGTATTTT. Translation: CASSPDTDTQYF. The rearrangement joins TRBV18 to TRBJ2-3; D gene uncertain. V gave up 3 bases and J gave up 2 bases, with 3 bases separating them. CDR1 is KGHSH and CDR2 is LQKENI in the germline V gene. The length of the CDR3 is 12 residues.

CDR3 coding DNA: TGTGCCAGCAGTTTACCCAGGGCGGGCACTGAAGCTTTCTTT. It codes for CASSLPRAGTEAFF. The chain joins TRBV28 to TRBJ1-1, with D possibly matching TRBD1 (5 bases). With 2 bases removed from V and 4 bases from J, the gap between germline ends came to 11 bases. Germline CDR1 is MDHEN and CDR2 is SYDVKM. This CDR3 spans 14 amino acids.